This TCR beta chain was obtained from a study of cytomegalovirus exposure and HLA in healthy donors. Looking at the study overall: HLA-typed donors contributed about 85 million unique TCRs, which were held in an early data release. Study-wide results and limits: Previous analysis showed most TCR beta V segments were productive about 90% or about 30% of the time. Most TCR sequences showed up rarely, but some public TCRs showed up in many donors.

With 60 Vbeta and 13 Jbeta primers, the PCR was carried out. The protocol was immunoSEQ multiplex PCR, while the TCRdb copy is restricted to in-frame clones and leaves out a portion. Altogether 110,000 or so clones are present, around 77% being singletons, with the ten largest covering over 6.5%. As to this clone: The antigen is unknown.

The receptor's source is a woman between 35 and 50 years old in good health and CMV-seropositive. Specimen: PBMCs.

Written as DNA, the CDR3 is TGTGCCAGCAGTTTTCAAGGACTCTCTTCCCTGCAGTATTTT. Amino acids: CASSFQGLSSLQYF. J is TRBJ2-3 and V is TRBV28, with D perhaps matching TRBD2 (5 bases). Germline values: CDR1 MDHEN, CDR2 SYDVKM. V lost 3 bases to trimming and J lost 11 bases, with 18 bases between them. This CDR3 region has 14 residues.